This TCR beta chain was captured in a study of shared clonotypes between healthy human individuals. Study summary: Donors, aged 18 to 49, were a couple of women and three men.

This clone was seen a handful of times. Partitioning of CD4+ cells yielded a CD45RA+ naive subset and a CD45RA-negative memory subset. Sequencing was performed with immunoSEQ multiplex PCR; in TCRdb, only in-frame clones are kept and a portion is missing. Of roughly 1,000,000 clones in the sample, 78% were seen once. The CDR3 covers 13 residues. Trimming stripped 1 base from V and 6 bases from J, with 6 bases between. Germline-derived CDR1 and CDR2 are MNHEY and SMNVEV (reference sequence). The gene calls are TRBV27 and TRBJ1-4; D not resolved. Sequencing used memory CD4+ T cells from PBMCs. The sample's subset: CD45RA-negative fraction. The origin of this receptor is a man aged 18 to 29 in good health. Some clones in this sample may be carry-over from other donors' samples. CDR3 protein: CASSLWPDEKLFF. Written as DNA, the CDR3 is TGTGCCAGCAGTTTATGGCCGGATGAAAAACTGTTTTTT.